This T cell receptor (beta chain) was sequenced in a study of identifying expanded T cells in peripheral blood. General study results and limits: Roughly 1.2 clones differed between technical replicates, versus around 16 and 19 over time. Clone count variance between roughly 2-week samples rose with total template count.

Collection occurred without any documented infections or immune events in donors. A word on this clone: Its specificity is not known.

Sequencing was performed with immunoSEQ multiplex PCR; in TCRdb, only in-frame clones are kept and a portion is missing. The sample holds 85,000 to 100,000 clones, 88% seen once. CDR1 and CDR2 (germline): SGHTA, FQGNSA. Trimming pared 5 bases from V and 2 bases from J, leaving 12 bases between. This CDR3 has 14 residues. The receptor's source is a person aged 18 to 70 in good health. Sequenced input: blood. The V and J genes are TRBV7-2 and TRBJ1-2; D not resolved. The CDR3 DNA reads TGTGCCAGCAGCCCCCACGCGGGGAACTATGGCTACACCTTC. It translates to CASSPHAGNYGYTF.